The entry below describes one TCR beta chain. This entry comes from a study of blood T cell repertoires in COVID-19. Repertoires were generated with immunoSEQ multiplex PCR, while TCRdb's copy carries only in-frame clones and drops some. Of 90,000 to 120,000 clones in the sample, about 88% are singletons; the top ten hold approximately 5%. CDR3 length: 14 residues. CDR1 is MNHEY and CDR2 is SVGEGT in the germline V gene. V was cut by 3 bases and J by 7 bases, with 13 bases left in between. The material sequenced was peripheral blood. The gene calls are TRBV6-2 or TRBV6-3 and TRBJ1-5; maybe TRBD1 (5 bases). This clonotype was sampled from a human donor in a cohort sampled during active COVID-19. The CDR3 DNA is TGTGCCAGCAGTTATCCCCAGGGTCGGCAGCCCCAGCATTTT. Translated: CASSYPQGRQPQHF.